The clone carrying this T cell receptor beta chain was detected only a few times. Its specificity is not known. From RNA transcripts, TCR beta CDR3 regions were amplified. HTBI primers drove first-round RT-PCR of the TCR CDR3. MiXCR was run by TCRdb on the multiplex PCR reads, yielding one entry per CDR3 protein. The data hold 200,000 to 250,000 distinct CDR3 sequences, with roughly 18% observed a single time. This record belongs to a study of T cells in Graves' hyperthyroidism and ophthalmopathy. Across the study: At initial diagnosis, before any treatment had begun, peripheral blood was obtained. Study-wide results and caveats: In the blood, most expanded thyroid clonotypes above 0.001 appeared as well.

Hyperthyroidism was newly diagnosed in patients aged 18 to 65 (duration under 2 months). PBMCs were sourced from roughly 9.7 ml fresh peripheral blood. CDR1 is GTSNPN, CDR2 SVGIG, per germline (reference sequence). V shed 3 bases, J shed 3 bases, and the junction held 5 bases outside the gene matches. This CDR3 comprises 14 residues. The chain uses TRBV30 and TRBJ2-5; TRBD2 agrees at 9 bases. This TCR was sampled from a man over 45 with Graves' hyperthyroidism. Sequencing was done on a sample of blood. Written as DNA, the CDR3 is TGTGCCTGGAGGCCATTAGCGGGAGAAGAGACCCAGTACTTC. Translating it yields CAWRPLAGEETQYF.